Below, one TCR beta chain is given with its context. The data are from a study of blood T cell repertoires in COVID-19. Profiling relied on immunoSEQ multiplex PCR, and the TCRdb table lists in-frame clones only, not all of them. The sample contains a few hundred thousand clones, roughly 85% of which appear only once. V lost 5 bases and J lost 15, with 17 bases in between. The CDR3 extends over 12 amino acids. The sequence was obtained from a man in his forties or fifties who had recovered from COVID-19. This sequence joins TRBV12-3 or TRBV12-4 and TRBJ2-1; D is undetermined. Sequencing was done on a sample of PBMCs or T cells enriched from blood (not recorded which). In DNA form, the CDR3 reads TGTGCCAGCAGTCCAGACACCGCACGGCCGTTCTTC. This sequence encodes CASSPDTARPFF.